The T cell receptor (beta chain) described here comes from a study of blood T cell repertoires in COVID-19. About the study: Acute and convalescent COVID-19 samples came from the United States, Italy and Spain. From T cells, B-cell-depleted T cells, or PBMCs came the material, which was cDNA or gDNA.

Trimming pared 7 bases from V and 0 bases from J, leaving 12 bases between. CDR3 length: 15 residues. Germline V gene data show CDR1 as SNHLY and CDR2 as FYNNEI. Authors' analysis steps: Amplification from reference gene primers served as the basis for estimated nucleated cell counts. Libraries were prepared by immunoSEQ multiplex PCR; TCRdb keeps only in-frame clonotypes and omits some of them. Clone size and V and J calls were adopted from that table, with D and trimming inferred from the DNA. The repertoire includes under 350,000 clones, roughly 86% of them detected once, and around 3.6% sits in the top ten.

The chain is built from TRBV2 and TRBJ1-4; D not resolved. This TCR derives from a man between 18 and 35 years old with active or convalescent COVID-19. The sample was peripheral blood. The CDR3 reads CASTYLVATNEKLFF. The CDR3 DNA reads TGTGCCAGCACCTACCTGGTTGCAACTAATGAAAAACTGTTTTTT.